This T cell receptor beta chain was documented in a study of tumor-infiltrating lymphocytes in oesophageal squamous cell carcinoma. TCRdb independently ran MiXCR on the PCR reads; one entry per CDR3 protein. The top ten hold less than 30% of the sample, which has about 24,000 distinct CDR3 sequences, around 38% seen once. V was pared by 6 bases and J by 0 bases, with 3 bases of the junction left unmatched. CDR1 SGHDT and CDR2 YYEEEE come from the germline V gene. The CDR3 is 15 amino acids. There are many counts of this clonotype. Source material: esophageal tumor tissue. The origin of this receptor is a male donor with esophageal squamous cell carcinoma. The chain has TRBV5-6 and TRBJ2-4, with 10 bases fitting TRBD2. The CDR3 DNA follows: TGTGCCAGCACCATAGCGGGGGGAGCCAAAAACATTCAGTACTTC. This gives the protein CASTIAGGAKNIQYF.